The rows below give T cell receptor beta chains drawn from one sample of a study of blood T cells in healthy people across ages. Each CDR3 protein gets one entry after TCRdb re-called the 5' RACE reads with MiXCR. There are 800,000 to 950,000 distinct CDR3 sequences in the sample; about 28% occur only once, and 9.5% to 13% lies in the top ten. The same data also went into a second study, on T cells of mothers and their children.

The sample comprised blood. Receptors originate from a middle-aged woman in good health. Both conserved end residues are part of each CDR3. A D gene is named only where the DNA matches it firmly. For some rows the clone size is stated as once, few or many, or as a class when expanded; others skip it.

TRBJ2-7	many	TRBV11-1	TRBD2	TGTGCCAGCAGCTTAGCCCTTCGGGGCGGGGGGGACTACGAGCAGTACTTC	CASSLALRGGGDYEQYF
TRBJ2-1	many	TRBV7-2	TRBD2	TGTGCCAGCAGCTTTTGGCTAGCGGAAACCAATGAGCAGTTCTTC	CASSFWLAETNEQFF
TRBJ1-2	NA	TRBV28	NA	TGTGCCAGCAGTTTTAGGGAGGGCTACACCTTC	CASSFREGYTF
TRBJ2-2	NA	TRBV18	NA	TGTGCCAGCTCACCGACTTCCGGCAGGGAGCTGTTTTTT	CASSPTSGRELFF
TRBJ2-3	NA	TRBV29-1	NA	TGCAGCGTTTTTCTGGACCGGACACCAATCGTAGTGGGGCAGTATTTT	CSVFLDRTPIVVGQYF
TRBJ1-1	few	TRBV28	NA	TGTGCCAGCAGTTTAGGGGGACGGACCCACACTGAAGCTTTCTTT	CASSLGGRTHTEAFF
TRBJ1-2	NA	TRBV20-1	NA	TGCAGTGCTAGGACGCAGGGGTATGGCTACACCTTC	CSARTQGYGYTF
TRBJ2-1	NA	TRBV5-1	NA	TGCGCCAGCAGCTTGAGTCAGAACTCCTACAATGAGCAGTTCTTC	CASSLSQNSYNEQFF
TRBJ2-1	NA	TRBV28	TRBD2	TGTGCCAGTAGCGGGGTTAGCGGGGAGAACAATGAGCAGTTCTTC	CASSGVSGENNEQFF
TRBJ2-7	many	TRBV10-3	NA	TGTGCCATCAGTGATGGGGACAACTACGAGCAGTACTTC	CAISDGDNYEQYF
TRBJ2-7	many	TRBV5-1	NA	TGCGCCAGCAGCTTGGATACTAGCCCCCACGAGCAGTACTTC	CASSLDTSPHEQYF
TRBJ2-7	NA	TRBV25-1	NA	TGTGCCAGCAGTGAATTCCCAGGGGCCTACGAGCAGTACTTC	CASSEFPGAYEQYF
TRBJ2-2	NA	TRBV28	NA	TGTGCCAGCAGTTCCCCGGGTGGGGCTGGGAACGGGGAGCTGTTTTTT	CASSSPGGAGNGELFF
TRBJ2-2	NA	TRBV29-1	TRBD1	TGCAGCGTGGCACGGGACAGGGCGGGCGGGGAGCTGTTTTTT	CSVARDRAGGELFF
TRBJ1-2	NA	TRBV12-3/TRBV12-4	TRBD1	TGTGCCAGCAGTTCGGCCGGGACAGCCAACTATGGCTGCACCTTC	CASSSAGTANYGCTF
TRBJ2-3	few	TRBV11-2	NA	TGTGCCAGCAGCTTAATGAGGACAAGCACAGATACGCAGTATTTT	CASSLMRTSTDTQYF
TRBJ2-6	many	TRBV5-1	NA	TGCGCCAGCCAGGCGGGCGGGGCCAACGTCCTGACTTTC	CASQAGGANVLTF
TRBJ1-2	many	TRBV6-5	TRBD1	TGTGCCAGCAGTTATATGAAGGGGGCGCGGTATGGCTACACCTTC	CASSYMKGARYGYTF
TRBJ2-7	NA	TRBV4-1	TRBD1	TGCGCCGGCAGCCAAGATAGGGGGCAGGCGTCCGAGCAGTACTTC	CAGSQDRGQASEQYF
TRBJ2-7	many	TRBV20-1	NA	TGCAGTGCTTCTTCCCGCACAACAGGCCCCCTCTGGTACGAGCAGTACTTC	CSASSRTTGPLWYEQYF
TRBJ2-3	NA	TRBV5-6	NA	TGTGCCAGCAGCTTGGTAGAAGGGGCCTTACGAAGGGATACGCAGTATTTT	CASSLVEGALRRDTQYF
TRBJ2-7	few	TRBV4-1	NA	TGCGCCAGCAGCCACGGACCAGGCCCCCTCGAGCAGTACTTC	CASSHGPGPLEQYF
TRBJ1-2	few	TRBV20-1	TRBD1	TGCAGTGCTAGGTGGGACAGCGGGGGCTATGGCTACACCTTC	CSARWDSGGYGYTF
TRBJ1-6	NA	TRBV20-1	NA	TGCAGTGCTCTTGCCCAGTTCGGATCGGCCTATAATTCACCCCTCCACTTT	CSALAQFGSAYNSPLHF
TRBJ2-1	NA	TRBV7-8	TRBD1	TGTGCCAGCAGCGCCGACAGGGGGCAGTTCTTC	CASSADRGQFF
TRBJ2-7	few	TRBV4-1	NA	TGCGCCAGCAGCCAAGAGGGCAGGTACTCCTACGAGCAGTACTTC	CASSQEGRYSYEQYF
TRBJ2-1	many	TRBV9	TRBD2	TGTGCCAGCAGCGTAGAAGGGAGGGGTGAGCAGTTCTTC	CASSVEGRGEQFF
TRBJ2-7	few	TRBV4-3	NA	TGCGCCAGCAGCCAAGACGTCAGGGACTACGAGCAGTACTTC	CASSQDVRDYEQYF
TRBJ2-7	many	TRBV28	NA	TGTGCCAGCAGCCTCGGGGGGACGGGGGGCCTCAACGAGCAGTACTTC	CASSLGGTGGLNEQYF
TRBJ2-1	NA	TRBV20-1	NA	TGCAGTGCTAATGGTGGGTTGGGGGGTTTGACAATCGAGCAGTTCTTC	CSANGGLGGLTIEQFF
TRBJ1-2	many	TRBV19	NA	TGTGCCAGTAGTATACGGGGGCGGGAGACAGCGCGCTATGGCTACACCTTC	CASSIRGRETARYGYTF